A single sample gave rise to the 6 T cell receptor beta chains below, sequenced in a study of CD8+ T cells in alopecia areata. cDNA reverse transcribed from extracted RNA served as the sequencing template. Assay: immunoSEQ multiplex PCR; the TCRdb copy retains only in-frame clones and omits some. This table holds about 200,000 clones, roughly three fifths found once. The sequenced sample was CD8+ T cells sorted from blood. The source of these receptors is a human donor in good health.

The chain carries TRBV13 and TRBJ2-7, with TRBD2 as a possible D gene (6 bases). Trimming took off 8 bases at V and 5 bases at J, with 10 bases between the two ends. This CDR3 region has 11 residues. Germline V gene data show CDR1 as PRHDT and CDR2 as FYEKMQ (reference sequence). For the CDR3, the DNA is TGTGCCAGCGTCGGCGGGAACGAGCAGTACTTC. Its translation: CASVGGNEQYF.

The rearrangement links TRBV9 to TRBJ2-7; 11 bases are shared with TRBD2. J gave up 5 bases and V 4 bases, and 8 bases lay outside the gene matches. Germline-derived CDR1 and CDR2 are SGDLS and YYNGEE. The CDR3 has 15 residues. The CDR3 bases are TGTGCCAGCAGCCCCCAGACTAGCGGGGACCACGAGCAGTACTTC. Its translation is CASSPQTSGDHEQYF.

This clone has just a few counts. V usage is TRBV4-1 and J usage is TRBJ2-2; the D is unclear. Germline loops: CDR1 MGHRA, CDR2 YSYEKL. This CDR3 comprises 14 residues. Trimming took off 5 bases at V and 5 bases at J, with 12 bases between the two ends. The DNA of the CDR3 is TGCGCCAGCAGCTACTACCCGCGGACCGGGGAGCTGTTTTTT. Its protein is CASSYYPRTGELFF.

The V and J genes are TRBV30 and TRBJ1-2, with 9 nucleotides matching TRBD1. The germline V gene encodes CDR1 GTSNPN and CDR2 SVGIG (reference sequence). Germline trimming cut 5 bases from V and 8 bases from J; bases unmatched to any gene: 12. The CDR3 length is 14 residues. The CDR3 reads CAWGTGTGMSGYTF. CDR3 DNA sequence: TGTGCCTGGGGCACCGGGACAGGGATGAGCGGCTACACCTTC.

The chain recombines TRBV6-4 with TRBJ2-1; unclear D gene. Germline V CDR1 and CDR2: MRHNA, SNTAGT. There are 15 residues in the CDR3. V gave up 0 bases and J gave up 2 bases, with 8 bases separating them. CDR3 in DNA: TGTGCCAGCAGTGACTCGCAACTAACCTACAATGAGCAGTTCTTC. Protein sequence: CASSDSQLTYNEQFF.

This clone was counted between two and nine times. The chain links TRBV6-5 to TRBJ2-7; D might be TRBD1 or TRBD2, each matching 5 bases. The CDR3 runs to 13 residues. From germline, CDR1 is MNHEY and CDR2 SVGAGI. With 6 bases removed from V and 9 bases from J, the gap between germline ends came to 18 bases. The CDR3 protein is CASSLGTGSGQYF. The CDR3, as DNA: TGTGCCAGCAGCCTCGGGACCGGATCTGGGCAGTACTTC.